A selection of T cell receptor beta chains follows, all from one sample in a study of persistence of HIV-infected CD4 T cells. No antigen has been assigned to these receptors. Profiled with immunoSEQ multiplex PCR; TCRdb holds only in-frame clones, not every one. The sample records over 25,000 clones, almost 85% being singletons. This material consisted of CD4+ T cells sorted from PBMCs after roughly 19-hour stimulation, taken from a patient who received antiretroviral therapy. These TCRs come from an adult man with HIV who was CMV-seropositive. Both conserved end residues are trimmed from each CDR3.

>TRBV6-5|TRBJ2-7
ATSVGTGPYEQY
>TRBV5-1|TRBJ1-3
ASSRGQGAYGNTIY
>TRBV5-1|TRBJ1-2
ASSLGQGADGYT
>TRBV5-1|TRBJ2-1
ASSMGLAGYNEQF
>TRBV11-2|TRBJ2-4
ASSYMTGGEAKNIQY
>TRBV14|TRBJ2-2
ASSQVRGGTGELF
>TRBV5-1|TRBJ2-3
ASSRDREWTDTQY
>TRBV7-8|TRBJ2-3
ASSLGHGPATDTQY
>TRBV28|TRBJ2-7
ASSWSVSSYEQY
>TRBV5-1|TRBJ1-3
ASSVGGFTTIY
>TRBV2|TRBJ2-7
ASSRDRAHEQY
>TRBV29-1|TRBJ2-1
SVEMGRSSYNEQF
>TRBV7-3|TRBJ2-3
ASSWTALDTQY
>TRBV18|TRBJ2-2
ASSPRSLNTGELF
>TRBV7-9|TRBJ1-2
ASSRGQGSGYT
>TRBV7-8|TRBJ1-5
ASSVQGDQPQH
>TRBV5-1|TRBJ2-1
ASSGTGTFYNEQF
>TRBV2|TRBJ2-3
ASSVSPSGVGTDTQY
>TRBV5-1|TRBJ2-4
ASSFSGQNIQY
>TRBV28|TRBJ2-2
ASSFPVMPGELF
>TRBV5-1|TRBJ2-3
ASSPGGTTDTQY
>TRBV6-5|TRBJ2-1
ASSESGTSNEQF
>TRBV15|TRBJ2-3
ATSRVKGARDTQY
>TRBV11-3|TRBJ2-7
ASSLDGRTGNEQY
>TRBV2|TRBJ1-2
ASRNRDNNYGYT
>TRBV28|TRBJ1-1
ASSLQGTEAF
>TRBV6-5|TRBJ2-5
ASRTQGVETQY
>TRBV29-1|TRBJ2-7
SVEEGRSEQY
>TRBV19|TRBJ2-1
ASSNSHSSYNEQF
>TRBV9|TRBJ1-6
ASSVDTATSPLH
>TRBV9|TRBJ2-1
ASSVLSGGAVYEQF
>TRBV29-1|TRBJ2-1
SAQKGGRGNEQF
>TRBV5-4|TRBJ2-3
ASSLAGADTQY
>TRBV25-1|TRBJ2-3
ASSEYKGGNTQY
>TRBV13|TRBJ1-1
ASSTLNTEAF
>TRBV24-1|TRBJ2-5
ATSVNSGTGGAETQY
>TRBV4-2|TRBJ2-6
ASSQDLEVSGANVLT
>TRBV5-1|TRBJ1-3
ASSVGQGADTIY
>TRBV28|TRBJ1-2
ASSLETGVPYGYT
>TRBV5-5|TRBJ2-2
ASSFGTSGSGELF
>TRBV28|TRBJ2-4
ASTSRDRGRRGY
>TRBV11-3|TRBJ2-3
ASSLGSSGLPDTQY
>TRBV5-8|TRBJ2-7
ASSWASAREQY
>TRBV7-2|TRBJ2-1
ASSLNRERYNEQF
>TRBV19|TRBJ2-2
ASSIAQGGTGELF
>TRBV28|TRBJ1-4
ASSPRRGNEKLF
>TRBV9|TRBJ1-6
ASSPRGNSYNSPLH
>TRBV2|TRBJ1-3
ASSYRDSGNTIY
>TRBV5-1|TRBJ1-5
ASSRGPQSNQPQH
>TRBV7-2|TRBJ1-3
ASSPDQGPGNTIY
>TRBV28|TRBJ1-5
ATERSNQPQH
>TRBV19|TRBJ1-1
ASSIGPEGFAEAF
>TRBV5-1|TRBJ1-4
ASSPGQGNEKLF
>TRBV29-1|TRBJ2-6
SVVTGSGANVLT
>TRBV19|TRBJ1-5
ASSIFSTGENQPQH
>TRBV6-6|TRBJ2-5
ASSYKFGGAQETQY
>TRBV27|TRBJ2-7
ASSFSGGTYEQY
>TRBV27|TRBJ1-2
ASSFNRAYIYGYT